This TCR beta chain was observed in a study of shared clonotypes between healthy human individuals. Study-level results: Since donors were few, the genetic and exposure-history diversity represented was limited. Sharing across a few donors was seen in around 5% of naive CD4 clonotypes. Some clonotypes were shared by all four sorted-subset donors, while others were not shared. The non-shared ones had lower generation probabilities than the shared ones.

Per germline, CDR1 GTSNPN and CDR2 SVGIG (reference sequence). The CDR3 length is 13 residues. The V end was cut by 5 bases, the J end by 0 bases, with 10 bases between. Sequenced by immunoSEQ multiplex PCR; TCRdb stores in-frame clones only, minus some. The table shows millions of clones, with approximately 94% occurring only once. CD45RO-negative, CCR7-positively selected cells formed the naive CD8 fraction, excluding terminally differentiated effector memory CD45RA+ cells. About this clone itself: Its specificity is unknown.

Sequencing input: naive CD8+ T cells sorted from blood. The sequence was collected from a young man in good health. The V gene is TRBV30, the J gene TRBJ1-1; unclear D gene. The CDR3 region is CAWGITVNTEAFF. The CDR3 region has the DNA TGTGCCTGGGGGATCACAGTGAACACTGAAGCTTTCTTT.